This TCR beta chain stems from a study of technical replicates of blood from a few donors. Using immunoSEQ multiplex PCR, the repertoire was profiled, and TCRdb retains in-frame clones only, with some absent. The table has 60,000 to 65,000 clones, roughly 92% seen once. The CDR3 totals 13 residues. The germline gives CDR1 SGHDT, CDR2 YYEEEE. The V end was cut by 1 base, the J end by 5 bases, with 9 bases between. J is TRBJ2-5 and V is TRBV5-6; D may be TRBD2 (5 bases). Sequencing input: PBMCs. This clonotype was sampled from a human donor in good health. Some clones in this sample may be carry-over from other donors' samples. CDR3 loop: CASSLLLVETQYF. The CDR3 DNA reads TGTGCCAGCAGCTTGTTACTAGTGGAGACCCAGTACTTC.